The 20 T cell receptor beta chains reported below all come from one sample, sequenced in a study of CD8 T cells in ankylosing spondylitis. TCRdb re-called the 5' RACE reads with MiXCR, one entry per CDR3 protein. The table records under 950,000 distinct CDR3 sequences, roughly 20% of them present only once. No antigens are known for them. Notes on the study in general: Eight highly homologous variants made up a TCR beta motif, and this motif appeared characteristic of ankylosing spondylitis blood.

The sequenced material came from blood, either unsorted or a sorted T cell fraction (not recorded which). These receptors were obtained from a male donor with ankylosing spondylitis.

The chain is built from TRBV5-1 and TRBJ1-4; 9 bases are a match to TRBD1. There are 14 residues in the CDR3. The junction had 4 bases not matched to a gene; V was cut back by 5 bases and J by 5 bases. Germline values: CDR1 SGHRS, CDR2 YFSETQ. CDR3 DNA sequence: TGCGCCAGCAGGTCCGGGACAGGGAATGAAAAACTGTTTTTT. Amino acids: CASRSGTGNEKLFF.

The V gene is TRBV2, the J gene TRBJ2-5; either TRBD1 or TRBD2 may fit D (6 bases each). V was trimmed by 5 bases and J by 0 bases, leaving 16 bases between them. The germline gives CDR1 SNHLY, CDR2 FYNNEI. The CDR3 contains 16 residues. CDR3 nucleotide sequence: TGTGCCAGCAGTTGGGGGGCGCGGGGATACCAAGAGACCCAGTACTTC. Translation: CASSWGARGYQETQYF. Filled out from reference TRBV2 and TRBJ2-5, the complete variable domain reads EPEVTQTPSHQVTQMGQEVILRCVPISNHLYFYWYRQILGQKVEFLVSFYNNEISEKSEIFDDQFSVERPDGSNFTLKIRSTKLEDSAMYFCASSWGARGYQETQYFGPGTRLLVL.

This clonotype was counted many times. V is TRBV12-3 or TRBV12-4 and J is TRBJ2-7, with 8 bases that match TRBD2. CDR3 length: 13 amino acids. Germline trimming cut 6 bases from V and 3 bases from J; bases unmatched to any gene: 4. CDR3 bases: TGTGCCAGCAGACTAGCGGAAGACTACGAGCAGTACTTC. As protein: CASRLAEDYEQYF.

This clonotype was detected only a few times. The V and J genes are TRBV7-6 and TRBJ2-3; TRBD1 or TRBD2 may be the D gene (7 bases each). The germline CDR1 and CDR2 sequences are SGHVS and FNYEAQ. The CDR3 is 17 amino acids. Trimming left V 2 bases short and J 3 bases short, with 18 bases between. This chain's CDR3 is CASSLRVVQGGTDTQYF. CDR3 in DNA: TGTGCCAGCAGCTTACGGGTTGTCCAGGGGGGGACAGATACGCAGTATTTT.

Only a few counts were recorded for this clonotype. The chain combines TRBV29-1 with TRBJ2-5; D remains unclear. Trimming took 0 bases from V and 2 from J, leaving 10 bases between them. CDR3 length: 14 amino acids. The germline CDR1 and CDR2 sequences are SQVTM and ANQGSEA. The CDR3, as DNA: TGCAGCGTTGAAGATCCCAGCCTGCAAGAGACCCAGTACTTC. Translating gives CSVEDPSLQETQYF.

The chain has TRBV4-1 and TRBJ1-2, with 7 bases aligning to TRBD1. V was clipped by 0 bases and J by 3 bases; unmatched bases: 4. The CDR3 extends over 15 amino acids. The germline V gene encodes CDR1 MGHRA and CDR2 YSYEKL. CDR3 residues: CASSQEAGGDYGYTF. DNA of the CDR3: TGCGCCAGCAGCCAAGAAGCAGGGGGTGACTATGGCTACACCTTC.

This clonotype has just a few counts. V gene TRBV7-2 combines with J gene TRBJ2-7; possible D gene TRBD2, 6 bases. Trimming removed 2 bases from V and 0 bases from J, with 17 bases in between. The V gene's germline CDR1 is SGHTA and CDR2 FQGNSA. The CDR3 sequence is 17 residues long. This chain's CDR3 is CASSLSGRGGSSYEQYF. DNA for the CDR3: TGTGCCAGCAGCTTATCCGGGCGAGGAGGGAGCTCCTACGAGCAGTACTTC.

This rearrangement joins TRBV7-9 to TRBJ2-1; D may correspond to TRBD1 or TRBD2 (5 bases each). The germline gives CDR1 SEHNR, CDR2 FQNEAQ (reference sequence). The germline V and J ends were trimmed by 0 bases and 9 bases, with 9 bases remaining between them. This CDR3 is 13 amino acids long. The CDR3 loop is CASSLAGDFEQFF. CDR3 sequence (DNA): TGTGCCAGCAGCTTAGCGGGGGATTTTGAGCAGTTCTTC.

A few counts support this clonotype. This chain joins TRBV6-2 or TRBV6-3 and TRBJ1-5, with 8 bases lining up with TRBD1. Germline lookup yields CDR1 MNHEY and CDR2 SVGEGT. The CDR3 totals 18 residues. J gave up 0 bases and V 2 bases, and 9 bases lay outside the gene matches. The CDR3 region is CASSYRTGPANSNQPQHF. In DNA form, the CDR3 reads TGTGCCAGCAGTTACCGGACAGGGCCCGCTAATAGCAATCAGCCCCAGCATTTT.

In this sample, this clonotype turned up a few times. V is TRBV4-1 and J is TRBJ1-1; D is undetermined. In germline, CDR1 is MGHRA, CDR2 YSYEKL. This CDR3 contains 15 residues. Trimming pared 4 bases from V and 4 bases from J, leaving 16 bases between. The CDR3 loop is CASSPSWARSTEAFF. CDR3 in DNA: TGCGCCAGCAGCCCTTCTTGGGCCCGTTCCACTGAAGCTTTCTTT.

This chain links TRBV19 with TRBJ2-5, with D possibly TRBD2 on 5 matching bases. CDR1 and CDR2 from the germline V gene are LNHDA and SQIVND (reference sequence). V was shortened by 0 bases and J by 9 bases, with 11 bases between the two germline ends. This CDR3 has 13 residues. Written as DNA, the CDR3 is TGTGCCAGTAGTATAGATGTGCCGGGGTCCCAGTACTTC. Translated, it gives CASSIDVPGSQYF.

The chain carries TRBV12-3 or TRBV12-4 and TRBJ1-1; 9 bases fit TRBD1. J gave up 1 base and V 4 bases, and 4 bases lay outside the gene matches. This CDR3 contains 15 residues. The CDR3 spells CASSSKGQGNTEAFF. DNA for the CDR3: TGTGCCAGCAGTTCAAAGGGACAGGGGAACACTGAAGCTTTCTTT.

The chain couples TRBV9 to TRBJ1-1; tentatively, D is TRBD1 (5 bases). V lost 0 bases and J lost 7, with 16 bases in between. Germline CDR1 reads SGDLS; CDR2 reads YYNGEE. The CDR3 sequence is 15 residues long. CDR3 bases: TGTGCCAGCAGCGTAGACGGCAGACAGTATGGTGAAGCTTTCTTT. Translating it yields CASSVDGRQYGEAFF.

This clonotype was detected only a few times. The rearrangement uses TRBV10-3 and TRBJ2-1; perhaps TRBD1 as D (6 bases). CDR3 length equals 14 residues. V lost 3 bases and J lost 5, with 11 bases in between. Germline values: CDR1 ENHRY, CDR2 SYGVKD. The CDR3 sequence: CAISDSDSDNEQFF. As DNA, the CDR3 is TGTGCCATCAGTGATTCGGACAGTGACAATGAGCAGTTCTTC.

The chain joins TRBV6-2 or TRBV6-3 to TRBJ2-3, with TRBD2 matching 12 bases. Germline V gene data show CDR1 as MNHEY and CDR2 as SVGEGT. CDR3 length: 20 residues. After removal of 7 bases from V and 0 bases from J, the junction contained 17 bases not matched to a gene. CDR3 sequence: CASNRILAGGLLSSTDTQYF. CDR3 nucleotides: TGTGCCAGCAATCGAATTCTAGCGGGGGGGCTCCTCTCTAGCACAGATACGCAGTATTTT.

V and J are TRBV5-1 and TRBJ2-1; TRBD2 aligns across 10 bases. Germline CDR1 is SGHRS and CDR2 is YFSETQ. The ends lost 4 bases at V and 7 bases at J; junction bases unmatched: 8. CDR3 size: 15 residues. The CDR3 DNA reads TGCGCCAGCAGCATCACTAGCGGGATTGGTAATGAGCAGTTCTTC. Its translation: CASSITSGIGNEQFF.

V and J are TRBV2 and TRBJ1-6; D is perhaps TRBD1 (6 bases). This CDR3 has 15 residues. V dropped 4 bases and J dropped 5 bases, with 12 bases sitting between them. Germline assignment: CDR1 SNHLY and CDR2 FYNNEI. The chain's CDR3 is CASSGGQSNNSPLHF. The CDR3 DNA is TGTGCCAGCAGTGGAGGACAGTCCAATAATTCACCCCTCCACTTT.

The rearrangement joins TRBV4-1 to TRBJ2-5; no reliable D call. The V and J ends lost 4 bases and 5 bases respectively, with 11 bases between them. CDR1 is MGHRA, CDR2 YSYEKL, per germline. CDR3 length: 13 residues. The DNA of the CDR3 is TGCGCCAGCAGCCCACCCATGGGGGAGACCCAGTACTTC. Translated, it gives CASSPPMGETQYF.

This clonotype was counted between two and nine times. V usage is TRBV10-3 and J usage is TRBJ1-5; D call uncertain. The CDR3 consists of 15 residues. Deletions cut 2 bases from V and 5 bases from J, with 13 bases between. The germline V gene has CDR1 ENHRY and CDR2 SYGVKD. In DNA form, the CDR3 reads TGTGCCATCAGTGAGAGGGCGGAAATGGATCAGCCCCAGCATTTT. This sequence encodes CAISERAEMDQPQHF.

The genes are TRBV19 and TRBJ2-1; TRBD2 matches 14 bases. This CDR3 contains 17 residues. V gave up 2 bases and J gave up 8 bases; unmatched junction bases: 8. The germline gives CDR1 LNHDA, CDR2 SQIVND (reference sequence). As DNA, the CDR3 is TGTGCCAGTAGTATATCCGGACTAGCGGGGGGACGGGATGAGCAGTTCTTC. Translation gives CASSISGLAGGRDEQFF. Drawing the rest from reference TRBV19 and TRBJ2-1, the complete variable domain is DGGITQSPKYLFRKEGQNVTLSCEQNLNHDAMYWYRQDPGQGLRLIYYSQIVNDFQKGDIAEGYSVSREKKESFPLTVTSAQKNPTAFYLCASSISGLAGGRDEQFFGPGTRLTVL.